This T cell receptor (beta chain) was documented in a study of T cells after yellow fever vaccination. As for the study in general: Fractions containing few cells were prepared with SMART-Seq v4 Ultra Low Input.

MiXCR, run by TCRdb on the 5' RACE reads, gives a single entry per CDR3 protein. Altogether 120,000 or so distinct CDR3 sequences are present, about 16% being singletons, with the ten largest covering approximately 39%. Germline V gene data show CDR1 as KGHSH and CDR2 as LQKENI. There are 15 residues in the CDR3. Trimming left V 5 bases short and J 0 bases short, with 12 bases between. The gene calls are TRBV18 and TRBJ2-3; D is tentatively TRBD1 or TRBD2 (6 bases each). This specimen was CD8+ T cells sorted from PBMCs, taken 5 days after the yellow fever booster vaccination. This TCR came from a man aged 18 to 29 who received the YFV17D yellow fever vaccine. CDR3 coding DNA: TGTGCCAGCTCATCAGGGGACTTTAGCACAGATACGCAGTATTTT. It encodes CASSSGDFSTDTQYF.